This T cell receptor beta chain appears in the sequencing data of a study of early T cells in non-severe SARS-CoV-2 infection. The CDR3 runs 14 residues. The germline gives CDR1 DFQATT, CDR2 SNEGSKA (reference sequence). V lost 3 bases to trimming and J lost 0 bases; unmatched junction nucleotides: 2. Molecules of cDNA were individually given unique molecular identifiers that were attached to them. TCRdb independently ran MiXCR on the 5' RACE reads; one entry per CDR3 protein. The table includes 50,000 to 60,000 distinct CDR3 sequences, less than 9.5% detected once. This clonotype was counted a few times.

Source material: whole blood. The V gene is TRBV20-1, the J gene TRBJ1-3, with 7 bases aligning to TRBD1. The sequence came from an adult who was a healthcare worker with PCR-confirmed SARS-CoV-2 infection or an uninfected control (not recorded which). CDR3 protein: CSASGTDSGNTIYF. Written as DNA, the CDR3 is TGCAGTGCTAGTGGGACAGACTCTGGAAACACCATATATTTT.